The sample holds a few counts of the clone carrying this T cell receptor beta chain. Its antigen remains unknown. While unrecorded immune exposures were likely, the donors were nominally healthy when sampled. This sample is drawn from a study of cytomegalovirus exposure and HLA in healthy donors. Study-wide results and limits: An assumption of roughly uniform sequencing depth across donors underlay the presence/absence analyses.

The primer mix had 60 Vbeta and 13 Jbeta primers. The protocol was immunoSEQ multiplex PCR, while the TCRdb copy is restricted to in-frame clones and leaves out a portion. Counted here are about 130,000 clones, more than 80% occurring once; the ten biggest clones make up 2.5%. V lost 0 bases and J lost 5; bases outside the gene matches: 2. CDR3 size: 15 residues. Germline V gives CDR1 SGDLS, CDR2 YYNGEE. The sequence was obtained from a man aged 25-45 years in good health and CMV-seronegative. The specimen sequenced was PBMCs. V is TRBV9 and J is TRBJ2-1; TRBD2 matches at 10 bases. The CDR3 loop is CASSVGSGRDNEQFF. CDR3 in DNA: TGTGCCAGCAGCGTAGGAAGCGGGAGGGACAATGAGCAGTTCTTC.